This T cell receptor (beta chain) derives from a study of T cells in Graves' hyperthyroidism and ophthalmopathy. The CDR3 spans 14 residues. Trimming stripped 3 bases from V and 1 base from J, with 6 bases between. This clonotype has a handful of counts. TCR beta CDR3 sequences were amplified from RNA transcripts. The HTBI primer set served for first-round RT-PCR of the TCR CDR3. TCRdb reanalysed the multiplex PCR reads using MiXCR and keeps one entry per CDR3 protein. This sample has more than 600,000 distinct CDR3 sequences, with about 17% found just once. Hyperthyroidism of Graves' type that showed no ophthalmopathy progression within 18 months was stable. Diagnosis relied on clinical symptoms, serum thyroxine and TRAb, thyroid ultrasound and orbital computed tomography.

This TCR came from a man aged 18 to 29 with Graves' hyperthyroidism. The sequenced sample was blood. V and J are TRBV12-3 or TRBV12-4 and TRBJ1-4; no definite D call. The CDR3 region has the DNA TGTGCCAGCAGTTTCCACGGAACTAATGAAAAACTGTTTTTT. This translates into CASSFHGTNEKLFF.